Each of the 20 T cell receptor beta chains below was sequenced from the same sample in a study of cytomegalovirus exposure and HLA in healthy donors. The primer mix had 60 Vbeta and 13 Jbeta primers. Sequencing used immunoSEQ multiplex PCR; TCRdb keeps in-frame clones, though not all of them. This table holds about 160,000 clones, around 69% found once. Material: PBMCs. The receptors shown here come from a man between 60 and 70 years old in good health and CMV-seronegative.

The rearrangement links TRBV6-1 to TRBJ2-1, with TRBD1 as a possible D gene (6 bases). Trimming pared 3 bases from V and 4 bases from J, leaving 19 bases between. From germline, CDR1 is MNHNS and CDR2 SASEGT. This CDR3 contains 17 residues. CDR3 bases: TGTGCCAGCAGTGACCGGGTCGGGACAAATTTGTACAATGAGCAGTTCTTC. It encodes CASSDRVGTNLYNEQFF.

The J gene is TRBJ2-2, the V gene TRBV7-7; 10 bases fit TRBD2. From germline, CDR1 is SSHAT and CDR2 FNYEAQ (reference sequence). V shed 5 bases, J shed 0 bases, and the junction held 6 bases outside the gene matches. There are 17 residues in the CDR3. CDR3 amino acids: CASSLLSGGPNTGELFF. The CDR3 bases are TGTGCCAGCAGCCTTCTTAGCGGGGGGCCGAACACCGGGGAGCTGTTTTTT. The whole variable domain, remainder taken from reference TRBV7-7 and TRBJ2-2, is GAGVSQSPRYKVTKRGQDVTLRCDPISSHATLYWYQQALGQGPEFLTYFNYEAQPDKSGLPSDRFSAERPEGSISTLTIQRTEQRDSAMYRCASSLLSGGPNTGELFFGEGSRLTVL.

Concerning this clone: A junction end diverges from the germline sequence, so it may reflect a read error. The chain employs TRBV7-9 and TRBJ1-2, with 9 bases lining up with TRBD1. Germline lookup yields CDR1 SEHNR and CDR2 FQNEAQ (reference sequence). This CDR3 spans 14 amino acids. In DNA form, the CDR3 reads TGTTCCAGCAGCTTTGGGGGACAGGGACATGGCTACACCTTC. Translated, it gives CSSSFGGQGHGYTF.

This chain connects TRBV9 to TRBJ2-3; 9 nucleotides match TRBD2. Germline values: CDR1 SGDLS, CDR2 YYNGEE. V lost 1 base, J lost 0 bases, and 9 bases stayed unmatched. CDR3 length equals 18 residues. As DNA, the CDR3 is TGTGCCAGCAGCGTAACTGGAGCGGGAGGTCCCAGCACAGATACGCAGTATTTT. Amino acids: CASSVTGAGGPSTDTQYF.

The chain is built from TRBV9 and TRBJ1-2; D unclear. The CDR3 runs to 14 residues. V lost 3 bases and J lost 2, with 11 bases in between. Germline CDR1 SGDLS, CDR2 YYNGEE. Written as DNA, the CDR3 is TGTGCCAGCAGCGGTGATGGGGAGAACTATGGCTACACCTTC. Protein sequence: CASSGDGENYGYTF.

This rearrangement joins TRBV5-1 to TRBJ2-7; the match to TRBD2 covers 8 bases. Germline CDR1 SGHRS, CDR2 YFSETQ. V was pared by 3 bases and J by 3 bases, with 2 bases of the junction left unmatched. CDR3 length: 13 amino acids. The CDR3 here is CASSWGLVYEQYF. The CDR3 nucleotides are TGCGCCAGCAGCTGGGGACTAGTCTACGAGCAGTACTTC.

This chain connects TRBV18 to TRBJ1-1; D is unresolved. With 1 base removed from V and 2 bases from J, the gap between germline ends came to 14 bases. Per the germline V gene, CDR1 is KGHSH and CDR2 is LQKENI. This CDR3 contains 16 residues. The CDR3 sequence: CASSPQASRHNTEAFF. The CDR3, as DNA: TGTGCCAGCTCACCACAGGCTAGTCGGCACAACACTGAAGCTTTCTTT.

The J gene is TRBJ1-3, the V gene TRBV5-6; D might be TRBD1 (6 bases). V was pared by 5 bases and J by 3 bases, with 15 bases between. This CDR3 comprises 15 residues. The germline V gene encodes CDR1 SGHDT and CDR2 YYEEEE. CDR3 residues: CASSFVGAVGNTIYF. In DNA form, the CDR3 reads TGTGCCAGCAGTTTCGTGGGGGCTGTTGGAAACACCATATATTTT.

The rearrangement joins TRBV4-1 to TRBJ1-2; tentatively, D is TRBD1 (6 bases). Germline CDR1 and CDR2: MGHRA and YSYEKL. Trimming took off 3 bases at V and 2 bases at J, with 13 bases between the two ends. This CDR3 spans 15 amino acids. Written as DNA, the CDR3 is TGCGCCAGCAGCCAGTATCAAGGGGGAAACTATGGCTACACCTTC. This sequence encodes CASSQYQGGNYGYTF.

This clone was counted only a few times. A junction boundary mismatches the germline segment, possibly from a read error. The chain uses TRBV5-4 and TRBJ2-7; TRBD1 might be the D (6 bases). Germline V gene sequence: CDR1 SGHNT, CDR2 YYREEE (reference sequence). The CDR3 spans 15 residues. In nucleotides, the CDR3 is TGCGCCAGCAGCCAAGTAGAGGGGACATCCTACGAGCAGTACTTC. It is translated as CASSQVEGTSYEQYF.

This chain uses TRBV5-5 with TRBJ2-3, with D possibly matching TRBD2 (6 bases). V was trimmed by 2 bases and J by 0 bases, leaving 16 bases between them. Germline V gene lookup returns CDR1 SGHKS and CDR2 YYEKEE (reference sequence). The CDR3 totals 17 residues. The CDR3 protein is CASSLRDFPFSTDTQYF. The CDR3 nucleotides are TGTGCCAGCAGCTTACGGGACTTCCCCTTTAGCACAGATACGCAGTATTTT.

In this sample, this clone turned up a few times. The chain uses TRBV4-2 and TRBJ1-1, with TRBD1 matching over 8 bases. Trimming at V came to 3 bases and at J to 5 bases, leaving 8 bases not matched to a gene. The CDR3 contains 15 residues. CDR1 and CDR2 (germline): LGHNA, YNFKEQ. CDR3 amino acids: CASSQGWTGSTEAFF. CDR3 bases: TGTGCCAGCAGCCAGGGTTGGACAGGGAGTACTGAAGCTTTCTTT.

The chain couples TRBV5-1 to TRBJ2-7, with D perhaps TRBD1 (6 bases). The CDR3 is made up of 13 amino acids. V lost 4 bases to trimming and J lost 2 bases, with 10 bases between them. CDR1 is SGHRS and CDR2 is YFSETQ in the germline V gene. The CDR3 reads CASSPGQTYEQYF. The CDR3 DNA reads as TGCGCCAGCAGCCCCGGACAGACCTACGAGCAGTACTTC.

The chain is built from TRBV28 and TRBJ1-5; 8 bases match TRBD1. The trim removed 7 bases at V and 5 bases at J, leaving 10 bases unmatched. This CDR3 is 15 amino acids long. The germline CDR1 and CDR2 sequences are MDHEN and SYDVKM. The CDR3 reads CASIGRGRPDQPQHF. As DNA, the CDR3 is TGTGCCAGCATCGGCAGGGGGCGCCCAGATCAGCCCCAGCATTTT.

The chain recombines TRBV19 with TRBJ1-3; D unresolved. The V end lost 3 bases, the J end lost 2 bases, and 14 bases lay between the germline ends. The germline gives CDR1 LNHDA, CDR2 SQIVND (reference sequence). This CDR3 comprises 16 residues. In DNA form, the CDR3 reads TGTGCCAGTAGTATCGCCGGGTATGAGGCTGGAAACACCATATATTTT. Residues: CASSIAGYEAGNTIYF.

This clone was seen a handful of times. The chain links TRBV28 to TRBJ2-3, with a weak D call TRBD1 (5 bases). CDR1 MDHEN and CDR2 SYDVKM come from the germline V gene. This CDR3 has 17 residues. Trimming removed 3 bases at V and 2 bases at J, with 18 bases between. The CDR3 bases are TGTGCCAGCAGTTTTGCCAGGGCAGCTGATCACACAGATACGCAGTATTTT. Amino acids: CASSFARAADHTDTQYF.

This chain connects TRBV18 to TRBJ2-7; D possibly corresponds to TRBD1 (5 bases). Trimming cost V 8 bases and J 4 bases, with 15 bases left between them. Germline V gene lookup returns CDR1 KGHSH and CDR2 LQKENI. CDR3 length equals 13 residues. The CDR3 nucleotides read TGTGCCAGCGGTGGAAAAACAGGATACGAGCAGTACTTC. Amino acid sequence: CASGGKTGYEQYF. The full variable domain, in which reference TRBV18 and TRBJ2-7 provide the parts outside the CDR3, is NAGVMQNPRHLVRRRGQEARLRCSPMKGHSHVYWYRQLPEEGLKFMVYLQKENIIDESGMPKERFSAEFPKEGPSILRIQQVVRGDSAAYFCASGGKTGYEQYFGPGTRLTVT.

This chain uses TRBV28 with TRBJ2-7; TRBD1 aligns across 9 bases. There are 16 residues in the CDR3. Losses at the gene ends were 5 bases for V and 1 base for J; bases not matched to a gene: 9. CDR1 MDHEN and CDR2 SYDVKM come from the germline V gene. The CDR3 reads CASSADGQGFSYEQYF. The CDR3 nucleotides read TGTGCCAGCAGTGCCGACGGACAGGGGTTTTCCTACGAGCAGTACTTC. Variable domain in full (rest from reference TRBV28 and TRBJ2-7): DVKVTQSSRYLVKRTGEKVFLECVQDMDHENMFWYRQDPGLGLRLIYFSYDVKMKEKGDIPEGYSVSREKKERFSLILESASTNQTSMYLCASSADGQGFSYEQYFGPGTRLTVT.

The chain links TRBV28 to TRBJ2-5, with 11 nucleotides matching TRBD1. The germline CDR1 and CDR2 sequences are MDHEN and SYDVKM. Trimming cost V 3 bases and J 3 bases; bases outside gene matches: 3. The CDR3 runs 15 residues. The CDR3 region has the DNA TGTGCCAGCAGTTTTTTGGGACAGGGGGAAGAGACCCAGTACTTC. Protein: CASSFLGQGEETQYF.

The chain uses TRBV6-5 and TRBJ2-1; D remains unclear. The CDR3 spans 13 residues. Germline V gene lookup returns CDR1 MNHEY and CDR2 SVGAGI. The V and J ends lost 0 bases and 9 bases respectively, with 9 bases between them. This chain's CDR3 is CASSYSTGAEQFF. CDR3 bases: TGTGCCAGCAGTTACTCGACTGGCGCTGAGCAGTTCTTC.